Each of the 18 T cell receptor beta chains below was sequenced from the same sample in a study of T cell repertoires in cytomegalovirus infection. These receptors' antigens are unknown. TCRdb reprocessed the reads via MiXCR and lists one record per CDR3 protein. The sample contains some 800,000 distinct CDR3 sequences, approximately 29% of which appear only once. Here the sequenced sample was cultured CD8+ T cells from PBMCs, taken from culture after CMV antigen stimulation. The source of these receptors is a human donor in good health (CMV status not recorded). Some clones in this sample may be carry-over from other donors' samples.

This rearrangement joins TRBV7-6 to TRBJ2-1, with 7 bases identical to TRBD1. The CDR3 loop spans 15 amino acids. The J segment lost 8 bases and the V segment lost 6 bases, leaving 13 bases of the junction unmatched. CDR1 is SGHVS, CDR2 FNYEAQ, per germline. The CDR3 sequence is CASRLTGKSIDEQFF. The CDR3 DNA reads as TGTGCCAGCAGGTTGACAGGGAAAAGTATAGATGAGCAGTTCTTC.

The chain carries TRBV27 and TRBJ1-5; maybe TRBD1 (6 bases). Germline lookup yields CDR1 MNHEY and CDR2 SMNVEV (reference sequence). Trimming took 6 bases from V and 5 from J, leaving 14 bases between them. CDR3 length equals 14 residues. The CDR3 DNA reads as TGTGCCAGCAGGGGGACATACCCCGATCAGCCCCAGCATTTT. It encodes CASRGTYPDQPQHF.

This clonotype was seen only a few times. The chain joins TRBV7-8 to TRBJ1-1; D possibly corresponds to TRBD1 (5 bases). The germline CDR1 and CDR2 sequences are SGHVS and FQNEAQ. The CDR3 consists of 15 residues. The ends were cut back, 5 bases at V and 4 bases at J, with 17 bases in the middle. As DNA, the CDR3 is TGTGCCAGCAGCCGCGGGGCCCCGTGGAGCACTGAAGCTTTCTTT. This gives the protein CASSRGAPWSTEAFF.

The chain uses TRBV27 and TRBJ1-5; 10 bases are shared with TRBD1. Trimming removed 5 bases from V and 6 bases from J; junction bases left unmatched: 4. Germline loops: CDR1 MNHEY, CDR2 SMNVEV (reference sequence). This CDR3 has 14 residues. The CDR3 region is CASSPDRGAQPQHF. As DNA, the CDR3 is TGTGCCAGCAGTCCGGACAGGGGGGCTCAGCCCCAGCATTTT.

The chain has TRBV6-5 and TRBJ1-1; 8 bases fit TRBD1. Germline V CDR1 and CDR2: MNHEY, SVGAGI. This CDR3 has 16 amino acids. V was clipped by 4 bases and J by 1 base; unmatched bases: 8. The CDR3 loop reads CASSSDRATGNTEAFF. In DNA, the CDR3 is TGTGCCAGCAGTTCGGACAGGGCCACAGGGAACACTGAAGCTTTCTTT.

This clonotype was seen only a few times. The V and J genes are TRBV2 and TRBJ2-7; D uncertain. CDR3 length: 14 residues. Germline CDR1 reads SNHLY; CDR2 reads FYNNEI. V was trimmed by 2 bases and J by 2 bases, leaving 10 bases between them. The CDR3 loop reads CASSERRQAYEQYV. The CDR3, as DNA: TGTGCCAGCAGTGAACGTCGGCAGGCCTACGAGCAGTACGTC.

The chain combines TRBV4-3 with TRBJ2-2, with 7 bases fitting TRBD1. The CDR3 is 17 amino acids. J was trimmed by 4 bases and V by 0 bases; bases with no gene match: 8. Per germline, CDR1 LGHNA and CDR2 YSLEER. Written as DNA, the CDR3 is TGCGCCAGCAGCCAAGAATATACAGGGGTCGTCACCGGGGAGCTGTTTTTT. Translation gives CASSQEYTGVVTGELFF.

The sample holds many counts of this clonotype. This rearrangement joins TRBV7-6 to TRBJ1-1; D might be TRBD1 (6 bases). The germline V and J ends were trimmed by 1 base and 3 bases, with 9 bases remaining between them. Germline V gene lookup returns CDR1 SGHVS and CDR2 FNYEAQ. This CDR3 has 14 amino acids. CDR3 sequence (DNA): TGTGCCAGCAGCTTAGGGGCAGGGGACACTGAAGCTTTCTTT. Translating it yields CASSLGAGDTEAFF.

This clonotype was picked up a small number of times. The rearrangement joins TRBV4-1 to TRBJ2-7; possible D gene TRBD1, 5 bases. The germline CDR1 and CDR2 sequences are MGHRA and YSYEKL. The V end was cut by 1 base, the J end by 0 bases, with 16 bases between. This CDR3 is built from 17 residues. CDR3 coding DNA: TGCGCCAGCAGCCAAGTTTCGGCTAGGGGTAGCTCCTACGAGCAGTACTTC. It translates to CASSQVSARGSSYEQYF.

As to this clonotype: A read error may explain this, as a much larger clone is one base away. The chain carries TRBV7-6 and TRBJ1-1, with a weak D call TRBD1 (6 bases). The CDR3 has 14 amino acids. The germline CDR1 and CDR2 sequences are SGHVS and FNYEAQ. CDR3 region: CVSSSGQWNTEAFF. CDR3 DNA: TGTGTCAGCAGCTCAGGACAGTGGAACACTGAAGCTTTCTTT.

In its sample, this clonotype was seen a few times. This sequence joins TRBV5-5 and TRBJ2-7; D possibly corresponds to TRBD1 (7 bases). Germline assignment: CDR1 SGHKS and CDR2 YYEKEE (reference sequence). V lost 4 bases and J lost 2, with 13 bases in between. The CDR3 loop spans 14 amino acids. The CDR3 DNA reads as TGTGCCAGCAGCGGACAGGAGGGGACCTACGAGCAGTACTTC. It yields the protein CASSGQEGTYEQYF.

This clonotype was seen a single time. The genes are TRBV2 and TRBJ2-3, with 7 bases aligning to TRBD1. Germline V lookup: CDR1 SNHLY, CDR2 FYNNEI. V was pared by 7 bases and J by 6 bases, with 10 bases of the junction left unmatched. This CDR3 spans 14 amino acids. CDR3 bases: TGTGCCAGCATGGGCGAAGGGGGCTTCGATACGCAGTATTTT. Residues: CASMGEGGFDTQYF.

CDR3 sequence (DNA): TGTGCCAGCAGTTTAAAGGGCTGGGGGAACAATCAGCCCCAGCATTTT. Protein: CASSLKGWGNNQPQHF. The rearrangement joins TRBV28 to TRBJ1-5, with D possibly TRBD1 on 5 matching bases. The V gene lost 2 bases and the J gene lost 3 bases, with 14 bases spanning the gap. The CDR3 sequence is 16 residues long. Germline CDR1 reads MDHEN; CDR2 reads SYDVKM.

The J gene is TRBJ2-3, the V gene TRBV11-1, with 8 bases that match TRBD2. The CDR3 runs 17 residues. Germline loops: CDR1 SGHAT, CDR2 FQDESV (reference sequence). Trimming cost V 1 base and J 4 bases; bases outside gene matches: 10. The CDR3: CASSLVKSGGPADTQYF. CDR3 bases: TGTGCCAGCAGCTTAGTTAAATCGGGGGGGCCTGCAGATACGCAGTATTTT.

The V call is TRBV6-1, the J call TRBJ2-7; D ambiguous. CDR1 MNHNS and CDR2 SASEGT come from the germline V gene. Trimming pared 2 bases from V and 4 bases from J, leaving 12 bases between. The CDR3 loop spans 14 amino acids. CDR3 region: CASSESPKPYEQYV. The CDR3 DNA follows: TGTGCCAGCAGTGAATCGCCCAAGCCTTACGAGCAGTACGTC.

The J gene is TRBJ1-1, the V gene TRBV7-3, with D perhaps TRBD1 (6 bases). Looked up from germline, CDR1 is SGHTA and CDR2 is FQGTGA. The CDR3 length is 13 residues. Between the trimmed V and J ends, which lost 5 bases and 4 bases, there was a span of 11 bases. Here the CDR3 reads CASSATGCTEAFF. CDR3 nucleotide sequence: TGTGCCAGCAGCGCCACAGGGTGCACTGAAGCTTTCTTT.

CDR3 bases: TGTGCCAGCAGCTGGACAGGGATCCAGCCCCAGCATTTT. This sequence encodes CASSWTGIQPQHF. V gene TRBV5-5 combines with J gene TRBJ1-5, with 8 bases lining up with TRBD1. The CDR3 is 13 residues long. Germline values: CDR1 SGHKS, CDR2 YYEKEE (reference sequence). V shed 3 bases and J 7 bases; nucleotides not matched to a gene: 3.

This clonotype appeared a few times. This chain joins TRBV19 and TRBJ2-2; D may be TRBD2 (5 bases). The germline V gene has CDR1 LNHDA and CDR2 SQIVND (reference sequence). Between the trimmed V and J ends, which lost 4 bases and 7 bases, there was a span of 7 bases. This CDR3 comprises 12 residues. The CDR3: CASSTGNGELFF. The CDR3 nucleotides are TGTGCCAGTAGTACCGGGAACGGGGAGCTGTTTTTT.